This T cell receptor (beta chain) appears in the sequencing data of a study of shared clonotypes between healthy human individuals. Notes on the study in general: Compared with memory subsets, naive subsets generally had larger estimated richness. Incomplete sequencing of sorted subsets was indicated by rarefaction despite large depth. Clonotypes shared by all four donors outscored non-shared clonotypes in generation probability.

In the case of this clone: The antigen remains unidentified.

Germline V lookup: CDR1 SGHRS, CDR2 YFSETQ. The CDR3 extends over 15 amino acids. After removal of 9 bases from V and 4 bases from J, the junction contained 10 bases not matched to a gene. Per the original methods: Quality scores were absent from the junction-only immunoSEQ sequences, so filtering differed. TCRdb's copy holds only in-frame clones and misses some; the assay was immunoSEQ multiplex PCR. The V and J calls and clone size are taken from that table; D and trimming were inferred from the DNA. In the table there are more than 2,000,000 clones, just over 90% of which are singletons. Material: naive CD4+ T cells sorted from blood. As to subset: CD45RA+ positively selected. The receptor was derived from a man younger than 30 in good health. This chain connects TRBV5-1 to TRBJ2-2; 9 bases map to TRBD2. This CDR3 reads CATKRLADTTGELFF. The CDR3 bases are TGCGCCACCAAACGACTAGCGGACACCACCGGGGAGCTGTTTTTT.